This T cell receptor (beta chain) originates from a study of cytomegalovirus exposure and HLA in healthy donors. The wider study: Unique TCRs numbering some 93 million, obtained from HLA-typed donors, made up an early data release. Findings of the study overall: With later analysis, a missense DCLRE1C variant became linked to TCR beta V- and J-gene trimming. Cytomegalovirus status was reportedly diagnosed by the classifier with high specificity and sensitivity.

The primer mix had 60 Vbeta and 13 Jbeta primers. The method was immunoSEQ multiplex PCR; TCRdb's version includes in-frame clones alone and lacks a portion of them. The profile shows 100,000 to 150,000 clones, about 80% of them singletons. This clone was seen once. Its antigen is unknown. The germline gives CDR1 LGHNT, CDR2 FRNRAP. The CDR3 covers 16 residues. V lost 0 bases, J lost 2 bases, and 2 bases stayed unmatched. What was sequenced was PBMCs. This TCR came from a middle-aged man in good health and CMV-seronegative. This chain uses TRBV12-5 with TRBJ2-1, with TRBD2 matching 9 bases. In DNA form, the CDR3 reads TGTGCTAGTGGTTTGGTAGCGGGAGGCACCTACAATGAGCAGTTCTTC. It translates to CASGLVAGGTYNEQFF.